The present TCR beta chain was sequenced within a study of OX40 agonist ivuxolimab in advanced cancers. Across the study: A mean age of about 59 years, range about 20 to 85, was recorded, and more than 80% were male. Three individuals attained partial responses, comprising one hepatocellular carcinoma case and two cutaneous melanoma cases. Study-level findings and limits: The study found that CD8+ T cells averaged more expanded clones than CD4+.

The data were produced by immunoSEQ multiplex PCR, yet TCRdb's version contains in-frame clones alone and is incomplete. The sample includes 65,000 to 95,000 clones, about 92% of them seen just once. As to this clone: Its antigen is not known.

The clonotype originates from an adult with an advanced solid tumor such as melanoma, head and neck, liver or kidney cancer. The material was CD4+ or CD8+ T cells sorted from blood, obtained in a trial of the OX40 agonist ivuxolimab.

The CDR3 here is CASSLGAGGEKLFF. CDR3 in DNA: TGTGCCAGCAGCTTAGGGGCAGGGGGGGAAAAACTGTTTTTT. This rearrangement joins TRBV11-2 to TRBJ1-4; 7 nucleotides match TRBD1. Germline V gene data show CDR1 as SGHAT and CDR2 as FQNNGV. After removal of 1 base from V and 8 bases from J, the junction contained 4 bases not matched to a gene. The CDR3 sequence is 14 residues long.